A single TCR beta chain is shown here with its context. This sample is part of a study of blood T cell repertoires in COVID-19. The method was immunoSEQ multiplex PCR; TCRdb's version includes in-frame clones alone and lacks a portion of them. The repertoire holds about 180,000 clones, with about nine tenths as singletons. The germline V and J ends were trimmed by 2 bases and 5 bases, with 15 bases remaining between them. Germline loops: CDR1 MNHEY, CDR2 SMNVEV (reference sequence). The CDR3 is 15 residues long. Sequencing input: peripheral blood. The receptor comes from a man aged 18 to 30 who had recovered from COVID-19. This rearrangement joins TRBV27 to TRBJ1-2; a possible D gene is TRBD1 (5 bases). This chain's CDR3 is CASSLETPGKYGYTF. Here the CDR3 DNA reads TGTGCCAGCAGTTTAGAAACTCCAGGGAAATATGGCTACACCTTC.